A selection of T cell receptor beta chains follows, all from one sample in a study of CD8 T cells in ankylosing spondylitis. Each CDR3 protein gets one entry after TCRdb re-called the 5' RACE reads with MiXCR. Among approximately 290,000 distinct CDR3 sequences listed, around 20% were seen once. The sample consisted of blood, either unsorted or a sorted T cell fraction (not recorded which). The receptor source for this set is a female donor with ankylosing spondylitis or in good health (not recorded which). Both conserved end residues are part of each CDR3. The D gene is left open where the match is weak. Some rows mark clone size as missing; the rest say once, few, many or name a class of expanded clone.

v_gene: TRBV18; j_gene: TRBJ1-5; d_gene: TRBD1; abundance: NA; CDR3nt: TGTGCCAGCTCACCCTCCGGGACAGCGAGAACTAGCAATCAGCCCCAGCATTTT; CDR3aa: CASSPSGTARTSNQPQHF
v_gene: TRBV14; j_gene: TRBJ2-5; d_gene: NA; abundance: NA; CDR3nt: TGTGCCAGCAGCCAAGCTAGAAAGACCCAGTACTTC; CDR3aa: CASSQARKTQYF
v_gene: TRBV28; j_gene: TRBJ2-7; d_gene: TRBD1; abundance: NA; CDR3nt: TGTGCCAGCAGTTACAGGGGTAGGACCTACGAGCAGTACTTC; CDR3aa: CASSYRGRTYEQYF
v_gene: TRBV24-1; j_gene: TRBJ2-1; d_gene: NA; abundance: NA; CDR3nt: TGTGCCACCAGTGATCTCCATGAGCAGTTCTTC; CDR3aa: CATSDLHEQFF
v_gene: TRBV28; j_gene: TRBJ2-1; d_gene: NA; abundance: NA; CDR3nt: TGTGCCGCCGGCGGGACCTCCTACAATGAGCAGTTCTTC; CDR3aa: CAAGGTSYNEQFF
v_gene: TRBV6-1; j_gene: TRBJ2-1; d_gene: TRBD2; abundance: NA; CDR3nt: TGTGCCAGCAGCAGCGGGAGCCATTACAATGAGCAGTTCTTC; CDR3aa: CASSSGSHYNEQFF
v_gene: TRBV6-5; j_gene: TRBJ1-2; d_gene: NA; abundance: once; CDR3nt: TGTGCCAGCTTCCCCTTCTCTGGCTATGGCTACACCTTC; CDR3aa: CASFPFSGYGYTF
v_gene: TRBV7-9; j_gene: TRBJ1-1; d_gene: TRBD1; abundance: many; CDR3nt: TGTGCCAGCAGCTTAGGGACAGGGGGAACGGCTGAAGCTTTCTTT; CDR3aa: CASSLGTGGTAEAFF
v_gene: TRBV2; j_gene: TRBJ2-2; d_gene: TRBD2; abundance: few; CDR3nt: TGTGCCAGCAGTGTTACCGGGACTAGCGGGAGGGCCTACACCGGGGAGCTGTTTTTT; CDR3aa: CASSVTGTSGRAYTGELFF
v_gene: TRBV6-1; j_gene: TRBJ2-5; d_gene: TRBD2; abundance: few; CDR3nt: TGTGCCAGCAGATCCGGGACTAGCGGGATTGAGACCCAGTACTTC; CDR3aa: CASRSGTSGIETQYF
v_gene: TRBV20-1; j_gene: TRBJ2-5; d_gene: TRBD1; abundance: few; CDR3nt: TGCAGTCACCTGACAGGGGGCGGAGAGACCCAGTACTTC; CDR3aa: CSHLTGGGETQYF
v_gene: TRBV28; j_gene: TRBJ2-7; d_gene: NA; abundance: few; CDR3nt: TGTGCCAGCACCAATCGGGGGCAGACCTACGAGCAGTACTTC; CDR3aa: CASTNRGQTYEQYF
v_gene: TRBV7-2; j_gene: TRBJ2-7; d_gene: NA; abundance: few; CDR3nt: TGTGCCAGCAGGCGGGCCCCTCAAAGCGAGCAGTACTTC; CDR3aa: CASRRAPQSEQYF
v_gene: TRBV27; j_gene: TRBJ2-7; d_gene: TRBD2; abundance: many; CDR3nt: TGTGCCAGCAGTTTAACCGGACTAGTAAGCTACGAGCAGTACTTC; CDR3aa: CASSLTGLVSYEQYF
v_gene: TRBV5-5; j_gene: TRBJ1-2; d_gene: NA; abundance: NA; CDR3nt: TGTGCCAGCAGCTGGGGGGGCGCTAACTATGGCTACACCTTC; CDR3aa: CASSWGGANYGYTF
v_gene: TRBV20-1; j_gene: TRBJ2-2; d_gene: NA; abundance: NA; CDR3nt: TGCAGTGCTAGATATTTCGGCAGGGTCGGCACCGGGGAGCTGTTTTTT; CDR3aa: CSARYFGRVGTGELFF
v_gene: TRBV25-1; j_gene: TRBJ2-2; d_gene: TRBD1; abundance: NA; CDR3nt: TGTGCCACCGGAAGACAGGGATTTAACACCGGGGAGCTGTTTTTT; CDR3aa: CATGRQGFNTGELFF
v_gene: TRBV4-3; j_gene: TRBJ2-1; d_gene: NA; abundance: few; CDR3nt: TGCGCCAGCAGCCAAGATTCCACTGCCGGCAGTAGCTCCTACAATGAGCAGTTCTTC; CDR3aa: CASSQDSTAGSSSYNEQFF
v_gene: TRBV20-1; j_gene: TRBJ2-7; d_gene: NA; abundance: NA; CDR3nt: TGCAGCCCCGGTTTAGGCCGCTACGAGCAGTACTTC; CDR3aa: CSPGLGRYEQYF
v_gene: TRBV20-1; j_gene: TRBJ2-7; d_gene: TRBD2; abundance: NA; CDR3nt: TGCAGTGCTTCAACTAGCGTAGGCGAGCAGTACTTC; CDR3aa: CSASTSVGEQYF
v_gene: TRBV12-3/TRBV12-4; j_gene: TRBJ2-7; d_gene: TRBD2; abundance: few; CDR3nt: TGTGCCAGTACCCTCGCCCGGGGGGGTTCCCACGAGCAGTACTTC; CDR3aa: CASTLARGGSHEQYF
v_gene: TRBV20-1; j_gene: TRBJ2-7; d_gene: NA; abundance: few; CDR3nt: TGCAGTTCTAGCGTCGGGACGGGCTACGAGCAGTACTTC; CDR3aa: CSSSVGTGYEQYF
v_gene: TRBV20-1; j_gene: TRBJ2-4; d_gene: NA; abundance: NA; CDR3nt: TGCAGTGCTAGTCGGATAGAAAACATTCAGTACTTC; CDR3aa: CSASRIENIQYF
v_gene: TRBV27; j_gene: TRBJ2-1; d_gene: TRBD2; abundance: many; CDR3nt: TGTGCCAGCAGTCGGAGCGGGATGGGGTACAATGAGCAGTTCTTC; CDR3aa: CASSRSGMGYNEQFF
v_gene: TRBV4-2; j_gene: TRBJ1-4; d_gene: NA; abundance: few; CDR3nt: TGTGCCAGCAGCCAAGAGGTTATAGCCCCAACTTCTAATGAAAAACTGTTTTTT; CDR3aa: CASSQEVIAPTSNEKLFF
v_gene: TRBV6-2/TRBV6-3; j_gene: TRBJ2-7; d_gene: NA; abundance: NA; CDR3nt: TGTGCCAGCAGAATTCCGACAGGCCCAAGGAACTACGAGCAGTACTTC; CDR3aa: CASRIPTGPRNYEQYF
v_gene: TRBV5-6; j_gene: TRBJ2-5; d_gene: NA; abundance: many; CDR3nt: TGTGCCAGCAGCTTGAAGGCCGGTGGACCAGAGACCCAGTACTTC; CDR3aa: CASSLKAGGPETQYF
v_gene: TRBV5-1; j_gene: TRBJ2-5; d_gene: NA; abundance: NA; CDR3nt: TGCGCCAGCAGCTCCGGGCCCGGTGGAGAGACCCAGTACTTC; CDR3aa: CASSSGPGGETQYF